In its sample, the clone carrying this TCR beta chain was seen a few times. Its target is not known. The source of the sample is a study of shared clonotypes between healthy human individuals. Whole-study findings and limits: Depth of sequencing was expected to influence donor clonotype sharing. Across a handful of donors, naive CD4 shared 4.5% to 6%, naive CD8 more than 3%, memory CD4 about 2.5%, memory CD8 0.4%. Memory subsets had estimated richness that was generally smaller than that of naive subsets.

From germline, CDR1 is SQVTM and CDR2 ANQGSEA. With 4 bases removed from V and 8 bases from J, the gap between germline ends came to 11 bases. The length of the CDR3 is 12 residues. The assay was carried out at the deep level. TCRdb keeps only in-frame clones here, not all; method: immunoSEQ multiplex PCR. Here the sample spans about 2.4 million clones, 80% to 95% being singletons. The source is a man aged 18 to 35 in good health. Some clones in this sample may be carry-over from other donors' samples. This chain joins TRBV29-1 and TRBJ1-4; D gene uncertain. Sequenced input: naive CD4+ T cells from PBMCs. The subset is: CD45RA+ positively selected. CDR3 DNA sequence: TGCAGCGTTGCCACTAATGGGGAAAAACTGTTTTTT. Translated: CSVATNGEKLFF.